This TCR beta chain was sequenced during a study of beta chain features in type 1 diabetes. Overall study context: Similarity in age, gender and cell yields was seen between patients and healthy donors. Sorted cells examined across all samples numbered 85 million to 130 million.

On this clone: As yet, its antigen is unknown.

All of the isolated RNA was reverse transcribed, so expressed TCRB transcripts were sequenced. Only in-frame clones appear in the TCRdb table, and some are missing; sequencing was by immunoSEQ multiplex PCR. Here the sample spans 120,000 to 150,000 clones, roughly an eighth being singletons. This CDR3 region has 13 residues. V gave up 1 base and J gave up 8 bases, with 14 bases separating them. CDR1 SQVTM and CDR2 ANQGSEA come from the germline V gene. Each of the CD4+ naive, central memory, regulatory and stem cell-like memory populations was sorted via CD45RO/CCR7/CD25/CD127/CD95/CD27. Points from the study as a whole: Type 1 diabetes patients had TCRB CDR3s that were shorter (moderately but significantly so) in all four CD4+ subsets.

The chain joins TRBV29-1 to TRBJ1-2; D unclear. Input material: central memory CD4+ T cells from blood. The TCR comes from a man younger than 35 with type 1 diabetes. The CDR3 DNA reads TGCAGCGTTGAAGTTGGGGTGGCTCAGGGCTACACCTTC. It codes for CSVEVGVAQGYTF.